The 15 T cell receptor beta chains below come from one sample, sequenced in a study of cytomegalovirus exposure and HLA in healthy donors. PCR was performed using 60 Vbeta and 13 Jbeta primers. Using immunoSEQ multiplex PCR, the repertoire was profiled, and TCRdb retains in-frame clones only, with some absent. There are about 99,000 clones in the sample; 10% occur only once, and under 6% lies in the top ten. Sequenced sample: PBMCs. These receptors all stem from a man in his forties in good health and CMV-seropositive.

The J gene is TRBJ2-1, the V gene TRBV10-1; 11 bases line up with TRBD1. V shed 6 bases and J 9 bases; nucleotides not matched to a gene: 7. The CDR3 is 14 residues long. Germline V CDR1 and CDR2: WNHNN, SYGVQD (reference sequence). The CDR3 region has the DNA TGCGCCAGCAGGGGGGACAGGGGGGCCGGTGAGCAGTTCTTC. As protein: CASRGDRGAGEQFF.

As concerns this clone: The sample carries other DNA sequences with the same CDR3. The chain recombines TRBV6-5 with TRBJ2-7, with 7 bases that match TRBD1. Looked up from germline, CDR1 is MNHEY and CDR2 is SVGAGI. Germline trimming cut 5 bases from V and 6 bases from J; bases unmatched to any gene: 1. The CDR3 extends over 11 amino acids. Written as DNA, the CDR3 is TGTGCCAGCAGTCCAGGGGGCGAGCAGTACTTC. Translation: CASSPGGEQYF.

The chain employs TRBV7-2 and TRBJ2-2; tentative D call: TRBD1 (6 bases). CDR3 length: 14 residues. CDR1 and CDR2 (germline): SGHTA, FQGNSA. Trimming removed 4 bases at V and 8 bases at J, with 14 bases between. The CDR3 DNA reads as TGTGCCAGCAGCTCTAGAACCGGGACAGGGGAGCTGTTTTTT. The encoded protein is CASSSRTGTGELFF.

The gene calls are TRBV11-2 and TRBJ2-1; 13 bases align to TRBD2. The CDR3 is made up of 16 amino acids. Losses at the gene ends were 6 bases for V and 5 bases for J; bases not matched to a gene: 7. The germline V gene encodes CDR1 SGHAT and CDR2 FQNNGV. The CDR3 DNA reads TGTGCCAGCAGTACTAGCGGGAGGGCCAATCACAATGAGCAGTTCTTC. Protein: CASSTSGRANHNEQFF.

The chain recombines TRBV28 with TRBJ2-1; 7 nucleotides align to TRBD1. Germline values: CDR1 MDHEN, CDR2 SYDVKM. The ends lost 7 bases at V and 6 bases at J; junction bases unmatched: 6. The CDR3 is made up of 13 amino acids. The CDR3: CASTSTGTNEQFF. The DNA for the CDR3 is TGTGCCAGCACCTCGACAGGGACCAATGAGCAGTTCTTC.

This clone showed up just a few times. The rearrangement uses TRBV5-1 and TRBJ2-5, with D tentatively TRBD2 (6 bases). The CDR3 consists of 17 residues. CDR1 is SGHRS and CDR2 is YFSETQ in the germline V gene. The V gene lost 0 bases and the J gene lost 1 base, with 16 bases spanning the gap. Written as DNA, the CDR3 is TGCGCCAGCAGCTTGGGGTGGAGTAGCGGTCCCCAAGAGACCCAGTACTTC. Amino acid sequence: CASSLGWSSGPQETQYF.

This clone was seen only a few times. The CDR3 nucleotides read TGTGCCAGCAGCACCTACGTGAGGTCCTACGAGCAGTACTTC. It specifies CASSTYVRSYEQYF. The gene calls are TRBV21-1 and TRBJ2-7; the table gives TRBD2 as D, unverified against the DNA. TRBV21-1 is noted as a pseudogene. This CDR3 spans 14 amino acids.

This clone was detected only a few times. The chain uses TRBV9 and TRBJ1-2; the match to TRBD1 covers 9 bases. With V trimmed by 4 bases and J by 7 bases, 8 bases remained unmatched. Germline V CDR1 and CDR2: SGDLS, YYNGEE. This CDR3 has 14 amino acids. The CDR3 DNA sequence: TGTGCCAGCAGCCCCCCCGGGACAGGGCTTGGCTACACCTTC. It translates to CASSPPGTGLGYTF.

Only one count was recorded for this clone. The CDR3 DNA follows: TGCAGAGAAATACAGGGGGCAGCTTTCTTT. This gives the protein CREIQGAAFF. The genes are TRBV29-1 and TRBJ1-1; 9 bases line up with TRBD1. Germline CDR1 reads SQVTM; CDR2 reads ANQGSEA. CDR3 size: 10 residues.

This clone was seen more than once but under ten times. The CDR3 loop is CASSPYSYNEQFF. CDR3 nucleotides: TGTGCCAGCAGCCCCTACTCCTACAATGAGCAGTTCTTC. The chain is built from TRBV13 and TRBJ2-1; D is unclear. V gave up 5 bases and J gave up 0 bases, with 5 bases separating them. Germline loops: CDR1 PRHDT, CDR2 FYEKMQ (reference sequence). This CDR3 has 13 residues.

V and J are TRBV21-1 and TRBJ2-1; no DNA check was done on the table's D call, TRBD2. TRBV21-1 is termed a pseudogene. The CDR3 runs 16 residues. The CDR3 nucleotides are TGTGCCAGCACCGATAGGACTAGCGGGCGAGACAATGAGCAGTTCTTC. It encodes CASTDRTSGRDNEQFF.

This clone showed up just a few times. The V call is TRBV19, the J call TRBJ2-7, with 14 bases matching TRBD2. This CDR3 comprises 15 residues. The V gene's germline CDR1 is LNHDA and CDR2 SQIVND (reference sequence). The V and J ends lost 5 bases and 3 bases, in that order; junction bases with no gene match: 3. The CDR3 nucleotides are TGTGCCAGTAGTTGGGGACTAGCGGGGGACTACGAGCAGTACTTC. Its protein is CASSWGLAGDYEQYF.

The chain combines TRBV29-1 with TRBJ2-1; 7 bases agree with TRBD2. J lost 6 bases, V lost 5 bases, and 10 bases had no gene match. This CDR3 has 14 amino acids. Germline V CDR1 and CDR2: SQVTM, ANQGSEA. The CDR3 loop reads CSVPRGRGVNEQFF. In DNA form, the CDR3 reads TGCAGCGTTCCGAGGGGCCGGGGGGTCAATGAGCAGTTCTTC.

The chain is built from TRBV7-5 and TRBJ1-2; no check of the table's D call, TRBD1, against the DNA was made. TRBV7-5 is a known pseudogene. The CDR3 length is 15 residues. CDR3: CARSLGQGLNYGYTF. The CDR3 nucleotides are TGTGCCAGAAGCTTGGGACAGGGCTTAAACTATGGCTACACCTTC.

The genes are TRBV2 and TRBJ2-5, with D unclear. Trimming took off 7 bases at V and 2 bases at J, with 8 bases between the two ends. Germline V gives CDR1 SNHLY, CDR2 FYNNEI. CDR3 length: 12 amino acids. As DNA, the CDR3 is TGTGCCAGCATGGTGAGGCAAGAGACCCAGTACTTC. It yields the protein CASMVRQETQYF.